This T cell receptor (beta chain) comes out of a study of cytomegalovirus exposure and HLA in healthy donors. Broader study findings: A later analysis showed HLA-associated TCR beta chains outstripping equally common others in clonal expansion. Across donors, sequencing depth was assumed by presence/absence analyses to be roughly uniform.

The PCR used 60 Vbeta and 13 Jbeta primers. TCRdb's table, derived via immunoSEQ multiplex PCR, lists solely in-frame clones and lacks some. Here the sample spans about 180,000 clones, 70% to 80% being singletons. The trim removed 8 bases at V and 6 bases at J, leaving 9 bases unmatched. CDR1 and CDR2 (germline): GTSNPN, SVGIG (reference sequence). The CDR3 runs to 13 residues. This clone is a singleton in its sample. Its antigen is not identified. The sample comprised PBMCs. The clonotype originates from a woman aged 40 to 50 in good health and CMV-seronegative. This chain links TRBV30 with TRBJ2-1; 8 nucleotides line up with TRBD2. The CDR3 DNA reads TGTGCCCATACCCCCGGGAGGGGCAATGAGCAGTTCTTC. This codes for CAHTPGRGNEQFF.